This T cell receptor (beta chain) was recorded in a study of blood T cell repertoires in COVID-19 (TCRdb year 2020). Regarding the research as a whole: The collaborator samples originated in the United States, Italy and Spain and spanned the acute and convalescent phases of COVID-19. A freely available public database, intended as a resource for researchers studying the immune response to SARS-CoV-2, is where the repertoires were released. Subjects who had been exposed to COVID-19, were actively infected with it, or had recovered from it provided the deeply sampled blood TCRbeta repertoires that made up the dataset. Where HLA class I and class II types were available, the types were taken from metadata supplied by the sample provider, not from assay-based typing. The samples were drawn from the first 160 participants of the ongoing ImmuneRACE study and from roughly 1,300 subjects provided by 6 global collaborators. The sample metadata nearly always contained a de-identified subject ID, COVID-19 status, age in years and sex. The material from the prospective study consisted of cDNA or gDNA derived from T cells, B-cell-depleted T cells, or PBMCs. Study-wide findings and limitations: The amount of clinical and demographic metadata varied by source and participant and was provided uncurated.

CDR1 SGHVS and CDR2 FQNEAQ were looked up in the germline V gene. The CDR3, from cysteine to phenylalanine, totals 15 residues. The CDR3 DNA has 45 bases and is translated from base 1. Trimming accounts for 3 bases at V and 0 bases at J, while the number of junction bases matched to no gene is 2. This clone was seen only once. Its antigen is currently not known. Nothing much larger sits one base from this clone, and base qualities are not available. This same CDR3 is encoded by further DNA sequences in the sample. TCRbeta CDR3 regions were amplified from genomic DNA using the immunoSEQ Assay, a bias-controlled multiplex PCR. The published analysis was carried out like this. Within the assay, amplification of reference gene primers was used to estimate how many nucleated cells each sample contained. To quantify the absolute abundance of each unique TCRbeta CDR3 rearrangement, sequence reads were collapsed and filtered. For each sample, productive Simpson clonality was calculated as the square root of Simpson's diversity index over productive rearrangements. TCRdb took over this immuneACCESS table, retaining in-frame rearrangements with V and J assigned. Such tables are incomplete; in checked studies, under half of the missing clones stem from an unresolved V gene, and the remainder is unexplained. V, J and clone size were drawn from that table, and D and trimming were deduced from the DNA. The sample data list over 85,000 clones, and approximately 82% of these were observed just once. The top ten clonotypes cover 2% to 2.5% of the sample.

Collaborating institutions collected whole blood in K2EDTA tubes following their own protocols. Collaborator samples were shipped for TCRbeta analysis as frozen whole blood, isolated PBMCs, or DNA extracted from either sample type. This clonotype was obtained from a woman between 65 and 79 years old with acute or convalescent COVID-19. The chain employs TRBV7-8 and TRBJ2-3, and 8 bases in between align with TRBD2. The sequencing input was peripheral blood. The CDR3 is CASSFLAGSTDTQYF. The nucleotides read TGTGCCAGCAGCTTTCTAGCGGGTAGCACAGATACGCAGTATTTT. This CDR3, with the reference TRBV7-8 and TRBJ2-3 proteins standing in past its ends, gives the full variable domain GAGVSQSPRYKVAKRGQDVALRCDPISGHVSLFWYQQALGQGPEFLTYFQNEAQLDKSGLPSDRFFAERPEGSVSTLKIQRTQQEDSAVYLCASSFLAGSTDTQYFGPGTRLTVL.